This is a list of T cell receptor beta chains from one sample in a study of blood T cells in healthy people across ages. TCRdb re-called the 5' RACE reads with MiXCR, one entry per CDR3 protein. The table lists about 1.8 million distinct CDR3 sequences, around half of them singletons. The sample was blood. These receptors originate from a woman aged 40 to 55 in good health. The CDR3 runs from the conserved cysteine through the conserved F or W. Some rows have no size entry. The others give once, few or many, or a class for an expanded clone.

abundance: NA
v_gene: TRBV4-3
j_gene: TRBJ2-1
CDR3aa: CASSQRTSLIQFF

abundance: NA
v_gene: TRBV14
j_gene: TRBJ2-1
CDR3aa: CASSQARGNEQFF

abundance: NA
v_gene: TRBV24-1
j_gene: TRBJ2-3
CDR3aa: CATSDRTATSTDTQYF

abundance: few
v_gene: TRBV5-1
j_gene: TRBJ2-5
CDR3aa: CASSSGTIGETQYF

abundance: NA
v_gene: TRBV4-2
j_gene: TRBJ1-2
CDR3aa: CASSQVTGQGFYGYTF

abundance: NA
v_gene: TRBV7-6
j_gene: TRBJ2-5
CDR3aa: CASSKGGGSRETQYF

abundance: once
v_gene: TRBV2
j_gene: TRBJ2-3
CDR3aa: CASSASLAGTDTQYF

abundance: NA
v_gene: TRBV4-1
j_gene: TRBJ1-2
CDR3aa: CASSQTGVFGYGYTF

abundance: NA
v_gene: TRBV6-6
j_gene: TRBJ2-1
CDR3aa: CASSYPAGREQFF

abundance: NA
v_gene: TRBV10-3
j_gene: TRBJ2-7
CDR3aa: CAISAPGQGIYEQYF

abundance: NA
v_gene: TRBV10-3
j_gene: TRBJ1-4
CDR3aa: CAISESGSENEKLFF

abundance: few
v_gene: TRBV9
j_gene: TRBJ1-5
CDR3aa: CASSPPGGEHQPQHF

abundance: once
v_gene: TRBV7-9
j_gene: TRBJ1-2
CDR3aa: CASSLGPGSNYGYTF

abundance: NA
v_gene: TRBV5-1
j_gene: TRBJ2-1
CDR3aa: CASSDGSLSYNEQFF

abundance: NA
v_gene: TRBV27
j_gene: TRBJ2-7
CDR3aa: CASSPSGGIGAQYF

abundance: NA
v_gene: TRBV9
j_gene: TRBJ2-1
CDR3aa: CASSEGNPGRYNEQFF

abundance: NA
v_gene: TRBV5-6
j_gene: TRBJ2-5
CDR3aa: CASSSTKDAILETQYF

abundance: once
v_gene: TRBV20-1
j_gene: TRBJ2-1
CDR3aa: CSAGRGTSYNEQFF

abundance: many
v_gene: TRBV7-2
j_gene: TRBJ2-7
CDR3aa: CASSLTGSTYEQYF